One sample yielded the 26 T cell receptor beta chains listed below, sequenced in a study of a mutant IDH1 vaccine in newly diagnosed glioma. Sample time point: week 35, safety follow-up. Vaccination comprised doses that each held 300 ug of mutant IDH1 20-mer peptide, plus topical imiquimod. The protocol was immunoSEQ multiplex PCR, while the TCRdb copy is restricted to in-frame clones and leaves out a portion. The sample has 60,000 to 65,000 clones, 80% to 90% seen once; the top ten hold under 6%. No cognate antigen is known for these TCRs. Here the sequenced sample was PBMCs, taken from a glioma patient whose treatment included an IDH1 peptide vaccine. These receptors came from a man aged 35-49 years with glioma.

This chain connects TRBV30 to TRBJ1-3; D is uncertain. CDR3 length: 12 residues. Germline values: CDR1 GTSNPN, CDR2 SVGIG (reference sequence). Trimming cost V 8 bases and J 0 bases, with 8 bases left between them. CDR3 amino acids: CAHGDSGNTIYF. The CDR3 bases are TGTGCCCATGGGGACTCTGGAAACACCATATATTTT.

This clone appeared once. The CDR3 coding sequence is TGTGCCAGCAGCTCTACGATGACAGGGAACTATGGCTACACCTTC. Protein sequence: CASSSTMTGNYGYTF. The chain joins TRBV7-2 to TRBJ1-2; 7 nucleotides line up with TRBD1. The CDR3 covers 15 residues. V lost 4 bases, J lost 2 bases, and 7 bases stayed unmatched. From germline, CDR1 is SGHTA and CDR2 FQGNSA.

The chain combines TRBV5-1 with TRBJ1-6; no firm D call. Germline V gene data show CDR1 as SGHRS and CDR2 as YFSETQ. Trimming removed 3 bases from V and 0 bases from J, with 4 bases in between. CDR3 length: 14 amino acids. The CDR3 nucleotides are TGCGCCAGCAGCTCGAGCTCCTATAATTCACCCCTCCACTTT. Translating gives CASSSSSYNSPLHF.

As regards this clone: The same CDR3 arises from other DNA sequences in this sample as well. The chain recombines TRBV11-2 with TRBJ2-7; maybe TRBD1 (6 bases). V gave up 2 bases and J gave up 5 bases, with 16 bases separating them. Germline V CDR1 and CDR2: SGHAT, FQNNGV. The CDR3 is 15 residues long. The CDR3 protein is CASSLMVGAANEQYF. CDR3 in DNA: TGTGCCAGCAGCTTAATGGTGGGGGCGGCGAACGAGCAGTACTTC.

The chain employs TRBV6-1 and TRBJ1-4; D is possibly TRBD1 (6 bases). Deletions cut 3 bases from V and 8 bases from J, with 22 bases between. Germline CDR1 reads MNHNS; CDR2 reads SASEGT. CDR3 size: 17 residues. CDR3 residues: CASSERAGGGGREKLFF. For the CDR3, the DNA is TGTGCCAGCAGTGAGCGGGCAGGAGGGGGAGGTCGAGAAAAACTGTTTTTT.

The genes are TRBV29-1 and TRBJ2-7, with a possible D match to TRBD2 (5 bases). Germline CDR1 and CDR2: SQVTM and ANQGSEA. The length of the CDR3 is 16 residues. Trimming cost V 4 bases and J 0 bases, with 19 bases left between them. The CDR3 sequence: CSVVSLRGPTSYEQYF. The CDR3 nucleotides read TGCAGCGTTGTATCGCTCCGCGGGCCAACCTCCTACGAGCAGTACTTC.

CDR3 residues: CASSLDGVNNQPQHF. The DNA of the CDR3 is TGTGCCAGCAGCTTGGACGGGGTGAACAATCAGCCCCAGCATTTT. The rearrangement links TRBV5-4 to TRBJ1-5; D call uncertain. This CDR3 is 15 amino acids long. V lost 0 bases and J 3 bases, leaving 10 bases between the germline ends. Germline lookup yields CDR1 SGHNT and CDR2 YYREEE (reference sequence).

The chain joins TRBV19 to TRBJ1-2; D is ambiguous. This CDR3 has 14 amino acids. Between the trimmed V and J ends, which lost 7 bases and 0 bases, there was a span of 12 bases. Per germline, CDR1 LNHDA and CDR2 SQIVND (reference sequence). The CDR3 loop is CASMNGITNYGYTF. CDR3 in DNA: TGTGCCAGTATGAACGGTATAACTAACTATGGCTACACCTTC. Complete variable domain (other parts from reference TRBV19 and TRBJ1-2): DGGITQSPKYLFRKEGQNVTLSCEQNLNHDAMYWYRQDPGQGLRLIYYSQIVNDFQKGDIAEGYSVSREKKESFPLTVTSAQKNPTAFYLCASMNGITNYGYTFGSGTRLTVV.

V and J are TRBV6-6 and TRBJ2-3, with unresolved D. The V and J ends lost 7 bases and 4 bases respectively, with 15 bases between them. The CDR3 sequence is 14 residues long. Looked up from germline, CDR1 is MNHNY and CDR2 is SVGAGI (reference sequence). As DNA, the CDR3 is TGTGCCAGCAACGAGGCGACCGGATCAGATACGCAGTATTTT. Its translation is CASNEATGSDTQYF.

This clone showed up just once. The chain recombines TRBV5-5 with TRBJ2-7; no definite D call. Germline CDR1 and CDR2: SGHKS and YYEKEE (reference sequence). The CDR3 is made up of 14 amino acids. The ends were cut back, 4 bases at V and 0 bases at J, with 11 bases in the middle. The CDR3 coding sequence is TGTGCCAGCAGCCTCGGGCAGGCCTCCTACGAGCAGTACTTC. Translated, it gives CASSLGQASYEQYF.

V and J are TRBV5-4 and TRBJ1-4; unclear D gene. This CDR3 is built from 12 residues. The V and J ends lost 4 bases and 7 bases respectively, with 8 bases between them. Germline V lookup: CDR1 SGHNT, CDR2 YYREEE (reference sequence). The DNA of the CDR3 is TGTGCCAGCAGCGAACGAGGTGAAAAACTGTTTTTT. Translated: CASSERGEKLFF.

The rearrangement uses TRBV28 and TRBJ2-6; D possibly corresponds to TRBD2 (5 bases). CDR1 is MDHEN, CDR2 SYDVKM, per germline. The CDR3 is 14 amino acids. As DNA, the CDR3 is TGTGCGGTTGACGAGGGCTCCGGGGCCAACGTCCTGACTTTC. The encoded protein is CAVDEGSGANVLTF.

This chain joins TRBV7-9 and TRBJ2-1; the D call may be TRBD1 or TRBD2 (5 bases each). Germline V CDR1 and CDR2: SEHNR, FQNEAQ (reference sequence). The CDR3 runs 12 residues. Between the trimmed V and J ends, which lost 4 bases and 7 bases, there was a span of 8 bases. This CDR3 reads CASSWGLNEQFF. CDR3 nucleotides: TGTGCCAGCAGCTGGGGGTTAAATGAGCAGTTCTTC.

The chain is built from TRBV5-1 and TRBJ2-1; 15 bases map to TRBD2. CDR1 is SGHRS, CDR2 YFSETQ, per germline. This CDR3 spans 18 amino acids. Losses at the gene ends were 2 bases for V and 7 bases for J; bases not matched to a gene: 10. This CDR3 is CASSFWRTSGGATNEQFF. The CDR3 DNA sequence: TGCGCCAGCAGCTTTTGGAGGACTAGCGGGGGGGCGACAAATGAGCAGTTCTTC.

The chain couples TRBV30 to TRBJ1-1; D gene unclear. V dropped 8 bases and J dropped 0 bases, with 10 bases sitting between them. This CDR3 comprises 12 residues. Per the germline V gene, CDR1 is GTSNPN and CDR2 is SVGIG (reference sequence). In nucleotides, the CDR3 is TGTGCCCACCGGGGATTGAACACTGAAGCTTTCTTT. Its translation is CAHRGLNTEAFF. Complete variable domain (other parts from reference TRBV30 and TRBJ1-1): SQTIHQWPATLVQPVGSPLSLECTVEGTSNPNLYWYRQAAGRGLQLLFYSVGIGQISSEVPQNLSASRPQDRQFILSSKKLLLSDSGFYLCAHRGLNTEAFFGQGTRLTVV.

The chain joins TRBV20-1 to TRBJ2-1; no reliable D call. Germline CDR1 reads DFQATT; CDR2 reads SNEGSKA (reference sequence). Trimming shortened V by 0 bases and J by 12 bases, and 6 bases separated the two germline ends. The CDR3 extends over 10 amino acids. DNA of the CDR3: TGCAGTGCTAGAGAAGGGCGGCAGTTCTTC. Its translation: CSAREGRQFF.

This clone showed up many times. The J gene is TRBJ1-4, the V gene TRBV27, with D possibly TRBD1 on 5 matching bases. This CDR3 is 15 amino acids long. V was pared by 0 bases and J by 8 bases, with 13 bases between. The V gene's germline CDR1 is MNHEY and CDR2 SMNVEV (reference sequence). CDR3 nucleotides: TGTGCCAGCAGTTTATCGTTGGGGGGAGGGGAAAAACTGTTTTTT. It encodes CASSLSLGGGEKLFF.

The chain carries TRBV7-2 and TRBJ2-1, with TRBD2 identical over 9 bases. Trimming at V came to 4 bases and at J to 9 bases, leaving 13 bases not matched to a gene. The CDR3 totals 16 residues. The germline CDR1 and CDR2 sequences are SGHTA and FQGNSA. The chain's CDR3 is CASSSRLLAGAVEQFF. In DNA, the CDR3 is TGTGCCAGCAGCTCTAGGTTGTTAGCGGGAGCGGTTGAGCAGTTCTTC. Full variable domain (rest looked up from reference TRBV7-2 and TRBJ2-1): GAGVSQSPSNKVTEKGKDVELRCDPISGHTALYWYRQSLGQGLEFLIYFQGNSAPDKSGLPSDRFSAERTGGSVSTLTIQRTQQEDSAVYLCASSSRLLAGAVEQFFGPGTRLTVL.

This clone was recorded a few times. For the CDR3, the DNA is TGTGCCAGCAGCGACAACTACACCTTC. Translated, it gives CASSDNYTF. V and J are TRBV21-1 and TRBJ1-2; the listed D gene, TRBD1, was not tested against the DNA. TRBV21-1 is a pseudogene segment. The CDR3 has 9 residues.

About this clone itself: The sample has other DNA sequences that encode this CDR3 too. The rearrangement uses TRBV5-6 and TRBJ2-7; D is ambiguous. CDR1 SGHDT and CDR2 YYEEEE come from the germline V gene. The V end lost 1 base, the J end lost 3 bases, and 5 bases lay between the germline ends. CDR3 length equals 12 residues. CDR3 nucleotide sequence: TGTGCCAGCAGCTTGCGCAGCTACGAGCAGTACTTC. This encodes CASSLRSYEQYF. The variable domain in full, with the rest retrieved from reference TRBV5-6 and TRBJ2-7, is DAGVTQSPTHLIKTRGQQVTLRCSPKSGHDTVSWYQQALGQGPQFIFQYYEEEERQRGNFPDRFSGHQFPNYSSELNVNALLLGDSALYLCASSLRSYEQYFGPGTRLTVT.

V and J are TRBV19 and TRBJ2-2; D is ambiguous. The CDR3 consists of 14 residues. Between the trimmed V and J ends, which lost 5 bases and 1 base, there was a span of 8 bases. Per germline, CDR1 LNHDA and CDR2 SQIVND (reference sequence). The CDR3 is CASSEELNTGELFF. DNA of the CDR3: TGTGCCAGTAGTGAAGAGTTGAACACCGGGGAGCTGTTTTTT. Full variable domain (remainder filled in from reference TRBV19 and TRBJ2-2): DGGITQSPKYLFRKEGQNVTLSCEQNLNHDAMYWYRQDPGQGLRLIYYSQIVNDFQKGDIAEGYSVSREKKESFPLTVTSAQKNPTAFYLCASSEELNTGELFFGEGSRLTVL.

V gene TRBV15 combines with J gene TRBJ2-1; D uncertain. The CDR3 is 16 amino acids. The V gene lost 0 bases and the J gene lost 0 bases, with 9 bases spanning the gap. CDR1 LNHNV and CDR2 YYDKDF come from the germline V gene (reference sequence). The CDR3 region is CATSRDRPRSYNEQFF. The CDR3 bases are TGTGCCACCAGCAGAGATAGACCTCGCTCCTACAATGAGCAGTTCTTC.

The chain carries TRBV5-1 and TRBJ1-6, with a possible D match to TRBD1 (5 bases). There are 16 residues in the CDR3. Germline V gives CDR1 SGHRS, CDR2 YFSETQ. Trimming pared 2 bases from V and 9 bases from J, leaving 18 bases between. The CDR3 reads CASSFSSGQGGSPLHF. CDR3 sequence (DNA): TGCGCCAGCAGCTTCTCTTCGGGGCAGGGTGGTTCACCCCTCCACTTT.

This chain links TRBV6-4 with TRBJ1-2, with D possibly matching TRBD1 (6 bases). The CDR3 is 15 amino acids. Trimming left V 2 bases short and J 8 bases short, with 18 bases between. Germline V gene data show CDR1 as MRHNA and CDR2 as SNTAGT. The CDR3 region is CASSDEGRGVKGYTF. The CDR3 nucleotides read TGTGCCAGCAGTGACGAGGGCAGGGGAGTAAAGGGCTACACCTTC.

This CDR3 reads CASSSSNFMNTEAFF. In DNA, the CDR3 is TGTGCCAGCAGCTCCAGTAATTTTATGAACACTGAAGCTTTCTTT. This chain uses TRBV11-2 with TRBJ1-1; no clear D. Germline loops: CDR1 SGHAT, CDR2 FQNNGV. There are 15 residues in the CDR3. The ends were cut back, 4 bases at V and 0 bases at J, with 12 bases in the middle.

This chain joins TRBV11-2 and TRBJ2-1; TRBD1 matches at 7 bases. V was pared by 1 base and J by 8 bases, with 5 bases of the junction left unmatched. Germline V gene lookup returns CDR1 SGHAT and CDR2 FQNNGV. CDR3 length: 14 residues. This CDR3 reads CASSLGGGFDEQFF. The CDR3, as DNA: TGTGCCAGCAGCTTAGGAGGGGGCTTCGATGAGCAGTTCTTC. The full variable domain, its missing parts supplied by reference TRBV11-2 and TRBJ2-1, is EAGVAQSPRYKIIEKRQSVAFWCNPISGHATLYWYQQILGQGPKLLIQFQNNGVVDDSQLPKDRFSAERLKGVDSTLKIQPAKLEDSAVYLCASSLGGGFDEQFFGPGTRLTVL.